This TCR beta chain emerged from a study of T-cell memory formation after mild COVID-19. Study results and caveats: Still unconfirmed is whether the second-wave clones peaking on day 37 recognized SARS-CoV-2.

On this clonotype: Its specificity is unknown.

This CDR3 contains 12 residues. Per the germline V gene, CDR1 is SQVTM and CDR2 is ANQGSEA. V gave up 5 bases and J gave up 4 bases, with 11 bases separating them. Using constant-segment primers, 5'RACE produced TCR alpha and TCR beta cDNA libraries carrying sample barcodes and UMIs. MiXCR was run by TCRdb on the 5' RACE reads, yielding one entry per CDR3 protein. Counted here are fewer than 250,000 distinct CDR3 sequences, roughly 30% occurring once; the ten biggest clones make up roughly 10%. The chain uses TRBV29-1 and TRBJ1-1; no clear D. This sequence was found in an adult woman who had mild COVID-19 (a few samples of this study predate the infection). Cell type and time point are not known. The source material was PBMCs or a T cell subset sorted from them (not recorded which). The CDR3 reads CSVKVVGTEAFF. CDR3 DNA sequence: TGCAGCGTTAAGGTCGTAGGCACTGAAGCTTTCTTT.